The sequence of this T cell receptor beta chain was determined in a study of blood T cells in healthy people across ages. Together with a sample-barcoded 5' primer, a J-beta primer mix was included in a second PCR lasting roughly 6 to 12 cycles. TCRdb recomputed calls from the 5' RACE reads with MiXCR, one row per CDR3 protein. In the table there are around 1,500,000 distinct CDR3 sequences, 42% of which are singletons. CDR3 length: 15 residues. The J segment lost 5 bases and the V segment lost 4 bases, leaving 8 bases of the junction unmatched. The germline V gene has CDR1 SGDLS and CDR2 YYNGEE. Only a few counts were recorded for this clonotype.

The chain carries TRBV9 and TRBJ1-2; 10 nucleotides align to TRBD1. This sequence was found in a woman aged 18-35 years in good health. The sample was blood. The DNA of the CDR3 is TGTGCCAGCAGCCTCGGGACAGGGGTGACTTATGGCTACACCTTC. Its translation is CASSLGTGVTYGYTF.